This T cell receptor (beta chain) originates from a study of technical replicates of blood from a handful of donors. The CDR3 has 15 residues. The V and J ends lost 5 bases and 6 bases respectively, with 19 bases between them. Per the germline V gene, CDR1 is SGHVS and CDR2 is FQNEAQ. Sequencing used immunoSEQ multiplex PCR; TCRdb keeps in-frame clones, though not all of them. Among roughly 15,000 clones listed, over 80% were seen once. This TCR derives from a human donor in good health. Sequencing input: PBMCs. The rearrangement joins TRBV7-8 to TRBJ1-2, with D hard to call. In nucleotides, the CDR3 is TGTGCCAGCAGCCTATCAACAGAGGGTCGGAATGGCTACACCTTC. This gives the protein CASSLSTEGRNGYTF.